The rows below give T cell receptor beta chains drawn from one sample of a study of T cells in Graves' hyperthyroidism and ophthalmopathy. Using its own MiXCR run on the multiplex PCR reads, TCRdb lists one record per CDR3 protein. The sample lists 750,000 to 950,000 distinct CDR3 sequences, over 35% occurring once. Sequencing was performed on blood. The receptors stem from a man between 18 and 29 years old with Graves' hyperthyroidism. Both conserved end residues are part of each CDR3. Each record gives: V gene, D gene, J gene, clone size, CDR3 DNA, CDR3 protein. The D gene is left open where the match is weak. Expanded clones are given a class, and other clones once, few, many or no size at all.

V gene: TRBV15; D gene: NA; J gene: TRBJ1-1; clone size: NA; CDR3 DNA: TGTGCCACCAAGAGGCCAGGGAGCATCACTGAAGCTTTCTTT; CDR3 protein: CATKRPGSITEAFF
V gene: TRBV7-2; D gene: NA; J gene: TRBJ2-7; clone size: NA; CDR3 DNA: TGTGCCAGCAGCCAGACTATGACTTCCTACGAGCAGTACTTC; CDR3 protein: CASSQTMTSYEQYF
V gene: TRBV15; D gene: NA; J gene: TRBJ1-2; clone size: NA; CDR3 DNA: TGTGCCACCAGCAATTCATGGACTAGCGATGGCTACACCTTC; CDR3 protein: CATSNSWTSDGYTF
V gene: TRBV29-1; D gene: NA; J gene: TRBJ2-5; clone size: many; CDR3 DNA: TGCAGCCCCCCTGCCCAGTACTTC; CDR3 protein: CSPPAQYF
V gene: TRBV5-1; D gene: NA; J gene: TRBJ2-7; clone size: many; CDR3 DNA: TGCGCCAGCAGCCCACGGACAGAGTCCTACGAGCAGTACTTC; CDR3 protein: CASSPRTESYEQYF
V gene: TRBV11-2; D gene: TRBD2; J gene: TRBJ2-2; clone size: few; CDR3 DNA: TGTGCCAGCAGCTTTGGATCCGGGAGCGGGAGCGGTACCGGGGAGCTGTTTTTT; CDR3 protein: CASSFGSGSGSGTGELFF
V gene: TRBV12-3/TRBV12-4; D gene: NA; J gene: TRBJ1-2; clone size: many; CDR3 DNA: TGTGCCAGCACCCCTTCGGCTATACGGGGCTACACCTTC; CDR3 protein: CASTPSAIRGYTF
V gene: TRBV4-1; D gene: TRBD1; J gene: TRBJ2-7; clone size: NA; CDR3 DNA: TGTGCCAGCAGCCAAGAAGCAGGGGGTTCCTACGAGCAGTACTTC; CDR3 protein: CASSQEAGGSYEQYF
V gene: TRBV7-9; D gene: TRBD2; J gene: TRBJ2-5; clone size: many; CDR3 DNA: TGTGCCAGCAGCTCGACTAGCGGGGAAGAGACCCAGTACTTC; CDR3 protein: CASSSTSGEETQYF
V gene: TRBV9; D gene: NA; J gene: TRBJ2-2; clone size: NA; CDR3 DNA: TGTGCCAGCAGCGTAGGTTCGGTTAACACCGGGGAGCTGTTTTTT; CDR3 protein: CASSVGSVNTGELFF
V gene: TRBV7-9; D gene: NA; J gene: TRBJ1-1; clone size: many; CDR3 DNA: TGTGCCGGCGCTTCGGGGCGCAGGCGGACTGAAGCTTTCTTT; CDR3 protein: CAGASGRRRTEAFF
V gene: TRBV15; D gene: NA; J gene: TRBJ1-4; clone size: many; CDR3 DNA: TGTGCCACCAGCAGAGATATGGGTGGTGAAAAACTGTTTTTT; CDR3 protein: CATSRDMGGEKLFF
V gene: TRBV7-2; D gene: NA; J gene: TRBJ1-1; clone size: NA; CDR3 DNA: TGTGCCAGCAGCTTGGCCACGGATGTGAACACTGGAGCTTTCTTT; CDR3 protein: CASSLATDVNTGAFF
V gene: TRBV20-1; D gene: TRBD1; J gene: TRBJ2-7; clone size: NA; CDR3 DNA: TGCAGTGCTAGAGGGGGGACAGGGGGCGGTGAGCAGTACTTC; CDR3 protein: CSARGGTGGGEQYF
V gene: TRBV7-8; D gene: NA; J gene: TRBJ1-6; clone size: NA; CDR3 DNA: TGTGCCAGCAGCCCCCGGGTGGGGACTAATTCACCCCTCCACTTT; CDR3 protein: CASSPRVGTNSPLHF
V gene: TRBV20-1; D gene: NA; J gene: TRBJ1-1; clone size: NA; CDR3 DNA: TGCAGTGCGAGGATGGGAACCCTAAACACTGAAGCTTTCTTT; CDR3 protein: CSARMGTLNTEAFF
V gene: TRBV6-5; D gene: NA; J gene: TRBJ1-1; clone size: NA; CDR3 DNA: TGTGCCAGCAGCCGTCCCGGGACACGGAACACTGAAGCTTTCTTT; CDR3 protein: CASSRPGTRNTEAFF
V gene: TRBV5-1; D gene: TRBD1; J gene: TRBJ1-4; clone size: NA; CDR3 DNA: TGTGCCAGCAGCTTGGACGGGACAGGGGGTGTCACTAATGAAAAACTGTTTTTT; CDR3 protein: CASSLDGTGGVTNEKLFF
V gene: TRBV20-1; D gene: NA; J gene: TRBJ2-5; clone size: NA; CDR3 DNA: TGCAGTGCTAGGGACTCCACCACCGCTTACCAAGAGACCCAGTACTTC; CDR3 protein: CSARDSTTAYQETQYF
V gene: TRBV12-3/TRBV12-4; D gene: NA; J gene: TRBJ1-1; clone size: NA; CDR3 DNA: TGTGCCAGCAGTTTTTCGGGGGGGACGGCTGGAGCTTTCTTT; CDR3 protein: CASSFSGGTAGAFF
V gene: TRBV29-1; D gene: NA; J gene: TRBJ2-2; clone size: many; CDR3 DNA: TGCAGCGTTGAACAGGGCACCGGGGAGCTGTTTTTT; CDR3 protein: CSVEQGTGELFF
V gene: TRBV6-5; D gene: TRBD1; J gene: TRBJ2-7; clone size: NA; CDR3 DNA: TGTGCCAGCCGACAGGGAAACGACGAGCAGTACTTC; CDR3 protein: CASRQGNDEQYF
V gene: TRBV25-1; D gene: NA; J gene: TRBJ1-1; clone size: NA; CDR3 DNA: TGTGCTAGCCGTTTCGGGGAAACTGAAGCTTTCTTT; CDR3 protein: CASRFGETEAFF
V gene: TRBV6-6; D gene: NA; J gene: TRBJ1-3; clone size: few; CDR3 DNA: TGTGCCAGCAGTCGACAGCCAGAGGGAAACACCATATATTTT; CDR3 protein: CASSRQPEGNTIYF
V gene: TRBV19; D gene: TRBD1; J gene: TRBJ1-1; clone size: few; CDR3 DNA: TGTGCCAGTAGTGTGTGGGACAGGGAAAGTACTGAAGCTTTCTTT; CDR3 protein: CASSVWDRESTEAFF
V gene: TRBV7-8; D gene: TRBD1; J gene: TRBJ1-1; clone size: few; CDR3 DNA: TGTGCCAGCAGTTACCACGGGACAGGGGTTATGGCGAACACTGAAGCTTTCTTT; CDR3 protein: CASSYHGTGVMANTEAFF
V gene: TRBV9; D gene: NA; J gene: TRBJ2-7; clone size: few; CDR3 DNA: TGTGCCAGCAGCGAGGGCACGAACTACGAGCAGTACTTC; CDR3 protein: CASSEGTNYEQYF
V gene: TRBV5-1; D gene: NA; J gene: TRBJ2-7; clone size: few; CDR3 DNA: TGCGCCAGCAGCTGGGCCGGGGAGCAGTACTTC; CDR3 protein: CASSWAGEQYF
V gene: TRBV29-1; D gene: NA; J gene: TRBJ1-1; clone size: NA; CDR3 DNA: TGCAGCGTCGACTATACAGGGCTCTCGAATGAAGCTTTCTTT; CDR3 protein: CSVDYTGLSNEAFF
V gene: TRBV7-9; D gene: NA; J gene: TRBJ1-2; clone size: many; CDR3 DNA: TGTGCCAGCAGCAACAGGACAGCCAAAGAGGATGGCTACACCTTC; CDR3 protein: CASSNRTAKEDGYTF
V gene: TRBV20-1; D gene: NA; J gene: TRBJ2-7; clone size: few; CDR3 DNA: TGCAGTGCTTCTTTGGCCCGGGAGCTGTACTACGAGCAGTACTTC; CDR3 protein: CSASLARELYYEQYF
V gene: TRBV7-8; D gene: TRBD1; J gene: TRBJ1-5; clone size: NA; CDR3 DNA: TGTGCCAGCAGCCCGGAGACAGGGAGATATCAGCCCCAGCATTTT; CDR3 protein: CASSPETGRYQPQHF
V gene: TRBV6-6; D gene: NA; J gene: TRBJ2-5; clone size: few; CDR3 DNA: TGTGCCAGCAGTTACTCTGGGGTACAAGAGACCCAGTACTTC; CDR3 protein: CASSYSGVQETQYF
V gene: TRBV6-1; D gene: NA; J gene: TRBJ2-5; clone size: NA; CDR3 DNA: TGTGCCAGCAGGGTCGAGGTCGGGGAAGAGACCCAGTACTTC; CDR3 protein: CASRVEVGEETQYF
V gene: TRBV11-2; D gene: NA; J gene: TRBJ2-7; clone size: few; CDR3 DNA: TGTGCCAGCAGCTTATTGTATGGGGCTTCCTACGAGCAGTACTTC; CDR3 protein: CASSLLYGASYEQYF
V gene: TRBV5-4; D gene: NA; J gene: TRBJ1-1; clone size: NA; CDR3 DNA: TGTGCCAGCAGCCAAGGGGCGACACCAGGGAGCACTGAAGCTTTCTTT; CDR3 protein: CASSQGATPGSTEAFF
V gene: TRBV6-6; D gene: NA; J gene: TRBJ1-1; clone size: NA; CDR3 DNA: TGTGCCACACAGACTATAGGGAACCCTGAAGCTTTCTTT; CDR3 protein: CATQTIGNPEAFF
V gene: TRBV9; D gene: NA; J gene: TRBJ2-7; clone size: NA; CDR3 DNA: TGTGCCAGCAGCGTAGGAGGGACTCGATCCTACGAGCAGTACTTC; CDR3 protein: CASSVGGTRSYEQYF
V gene: TRBV9; D gene: TRBD1; J gene: TRBJ1-5; clone size: many; CDR3 DNA: TGTGCCAGCAGCCCCCGGACAGGGGGACAGCCCCAGCATTTT; CDR3 protein: CASSPRTGGQPQHF
V gene: TRBV25-1; D gene: NA; J gene: TRBJ1-2; clone size: NA; CDR3 DNA: TGTGCTCCCGACCCCCTCAGGGACGGCTACACCTTC; CDR3 protein: CAPDPLRDGYTF
V gene: TRBV4-1; D gene: NA; J gene: TRBJ2-5; clone size: few; CDR3 DNA: TGCGCCAGCAGCATCACCACAGGGCCAAGATGGACCCAGTACTTC; CDR3 protein: CASSITTGPRWTQYF
V gene: TRBV9; D gene: TRBD2; J gene: TRBJ2-7; clone size: NA; CDR3 DNA: TGTGCCAGCAGCGTAGCTCCTAGCGGGAGTTCCTACGAGCAGTACTTC; CDR3 protein: CASSVAPSGSSYEQYF
V gene: TRBV2; D gene: NA; J gene: TRBJ1-1; clone size: few; CDR3 DNA: TGTGCCAGCCTCAAAGAGGAGAACACTGAAGCTTTCTTT; CDR3 protein: CASLKEENTEAFF
V gene: TRBV29-1; D gene: NA; J gene: TRBJ2-7; clone size: NA; CDR3 DNA: TGCAGCGCCGCCGGGACATACTACGAGCAGTACTTC; CDR3 protein: CSAAGTYYEQYF
V gene: TRBV6-1; D gene: TRBD2; J gene: TRBJ2-7; clone size: NA; CDR3 DNA: TGTGCCAGCAGTGAATACGTGGCTAGCGGCTACGAGCAGTACTTC; CDR3 protein: CASSEYVASGYEQYF
V gene: TRBV6-5; D gene: NA; J gene: TRBJ1-1; clone size: few; CDR3 DNA: TGTGCCAGCAGACCCATCGGGACACACACTGAAGCTTTCTTT; CDR3 protein: CASRPIGTHTEAFF
V gene: TRBV20-1; D gene: NA; J gene: TRBJ1-4; clone size: NA; CDR3 DNA: TGCAGTGCTAGTGGCTCCGGGGTAGATAATGAAAAACTGTTTTTT; CDR3 protein: CSASGSGVDNEKLFF
V gene: TRBV19; D gene: NA; J gene: TRBJ2-7; clone size: NA; CDR3 DNA: TGTGCCAGTAGTAGGGATGCCTACGAGCAGTACTTC; CDR3 protein: CASSRDAYEQYF